Each of the 25 T cell receptor beta chains below was sequenced from the same sample in a study of a mutant IDH1 vaccine in newly diagnosed glioma. Time point here: baseline, week 1 (first vaccination visit). Treatment specified: pre-vaccination baseline after standard-of-care therapy. The data were produced by immunoSEQ multiplex PCR, yet TCRdb's version contains in-frame clones alone and is incomplete. The table includes tens of thousands of clones, 83% detected once. Sequences were derived from PBMCs, sampled from a glioma patient treated with radiotherapy, temozolomide or both. The receptors come from a woman in her forties or fifties with glioma.

The chain joins TRBV6-6 to TRBJ1-2, with TRBD1 as a possible D gene (5 bases). From germline, CDR1 is MNHNY and CDR2 SVGAGI (reference sequence). CDR3 length: 13 residues. The ends were cut back, 7 bases at V and 4 bases at J, with 13 bases in the middle. The CDR3 bases are TGTGCCAGCACCCTACAGGCTAGCTATGGCTACACCTTC. It translates to CASTLQASYGYTF.

J is TRBJ1-4 and V is TRBV4-1, with D unresolved. The V gene lost 4 bases and the J gene lost 5 bases, with 17 bases spanning the gap. Germline V gene sequence: CDR1 MGHRA, CDR2 YSYEKL. The CDR3 sequence is 16 residues long. The CDR3 loop is CASSPPVGSSNEKLFF. Written as DNA, the CDR3 is TGCGCCAGCAGCCCCCCTGTTGGGTCTTCCAATGAAAAACTGTTTTTT.

The chain couples TRBV4-1 to TRBJ1-4; D not resolved. V shed 0 bases and J shed 10 bases, with 15 bases lying between them. The germline V gene has CDR1 MGHRA and CDR2 YSYEKL. This CDR3 is 15 amino acids long. CDR3 nucleotide sequence: TGCGCCAGCAGCCAAGAGAGCCTTCTAGGCGGAAAACTGTTTTTT. Translating gives CASSQESLLGGKLFF.

The rearrangement joins TRBV27 to TRBJ1-2; 8 nucleotides agree with TRBD1. V shed 7 bases and J 2 bases; nucleotides not matched to a gene: 6. The germline V gene encodes CDR1 MNHEY and CDR2 SMNVEV (reference sequence). This CDR3 region has 14 residues. This CDR3 is CASTATGGNYGYTF. CDR3 sequence (DNA): TGTGCCAGCACCGCTACAGGGGGGAACTATGGCTACACCTTC.

This sequence joins TRBV18 and TRBJ1-6; 8 nucleotides agree with TRBD1. The V gene end was trimmed by 3 bases and the J gene end by 10 bases; junction bases not matched to a gene: 11. CDR1 and CDR2 (germline): KGHSH, LQKENI. The CDR3 extends over 16 amino acids. The DNA for the CDR3 is TGTGCCAGCTCACCCGCGACAGGGGCGGTGGGATCACCCCTCCACTTT. Encoded protein: CASSPATGAVGSPLHF.

CDR3 loop: CASTRYTEAFF. The CDR3 DNA reads TGTGCCAGCACTCGATACACTGAAGCTTTCTTT. The chain combines TRBV6-5 with TRBJ1-1, with D uncertain. The V and J ends lost 7 bases and 3 bases respectively, with 6 bases between them. The CDR3 is 11 residues long. Germline V gene lookup returns CDR1 MNHEY and CDR2 SVGAGI.

V gene TRBV19 combines with J gene TRBJ2-1; D is possibly TRBD1 or TRBD2 (6 bases each). The V end lost 5 bases, the J end lost 10 bases, and 18 bases lay between the germline ends. The CDR3 runs to 14 residues. Per the germline V gene, CDR1 is LNHDA and CDR2 is SQIVND (reference sequence). The CDR3: CASSSTSRGGEQFF. In DNA, the CDR3 is TGTGCCAGTAGTTCGACTAGTAGAGGGGGAGAGCAGTTCTTC.

The V gene is TRBV5-1, the J gene TRBJ2-5; the D call may be TRBD1 or TRBD2 (6 bases each). The CDR3 contains 13 residues. Trimming stripped 6 bases from V and 5 bases from J, with 14 bases between. Germline assignment: CDR1 SGHRS and CDR2 YFSETQ. The CDR3 region has the DNA TGCGCCAGCACCTTAGGGGGGCAGGAGACCCAGTACTTC. As protein: CASTLGGQETQYF. Full variable domain (remainder filled in from reference TRBV5-1 and TRBJ2-5): KAGVTQTPRYLIKTRGQQVTLSCSPISGHRSVSWYQQTPGQGLQFLFEYFSETQRNKGNFPGRFSGRQFSNSRSEMNVSTLELGDSALYLCASTLGGQETQYFGPGTRLLVL.

J is TRBJ2-7 and V is TRBV11-2; D unclear. In germline, CDR1 is SGHAT, CDR2 FQNNGV. Trimming cost V 5 bases and J 4 bases, with 18 bases left between them. The CDR3 totals 15 residues. The DNA for the CDR3 is TGTGCCAGCAGCCCCACAAAGGCACTCCTTTACGAGCAGTACTTC. Its protein is CASSPTKALLYEQYF. The variable domain in full, completed from reference TRBV11-2 and TRBJ2-7, reads EAGVAQSPRYKIIEKRQSVAFWCNPISGHATLYWYQQILGQGPKLLIQFQNNGVVDDSQLPKDRFSAERLKGVDSTLKIQPAKLEDSAVYLCASSPTKALLYEQYFGPGTRLTVT.

The V and J genes are TRBV10-3 and TRBJ2-7; D assignment may be TRBD1 or TRBD2 (5 bases each). V was clipped by 6 bases and J by 1 base, with 10 bases between them. This CDR3 contains 13 residues. Germline CDR1 reads ENHRY; CDR2 reads SYGVKD. CDR3 in DNA: TGTGCCATCAGATGGGACGGGTCCTACGAGCAGTACTTC. Protein product: CAIRWDGSYEQYF.

The chain recombines TRBV7-9 with TRBJ2-2; weak D call: TRBD2 (5 bases). Germline CDR1 SEHNR, CDR2 FQNEAQ (reference sequence). This CDR3 is built from 16 residues. The V gene lost 6 bases and the J gene lost 0 bases, with 14 bases spanning the gap. This CDR3 is CASRLPEGSNTGELFF. In DNA form, the CDR3 reads TGTGCCAGCAGACTCCCCGAGGGTTCGAACACCGGGGAGCTGTTTTTT.

This sequence joins TRBV6-5 and TRBJ1-1, with 7 positions matching TRBD1. The germline V gene has CDR1 MNHEY and CDR2 SVGAGI. The CDR3 runs 15 residues. Trimming at V came to 6 bases and at J to 1 base, leaving 8 bases not matched to a gene. The CDR3 loop is CASSRTGARNTEAFF. The CDR3 nucleotides are TGTGCCAGCAGCCGTACAGGGGCGAGGAACACTGAAGCTTTCTTT.

J is TRBJ2-1 and V is TRBV7-3, with unresolved D. The CDR3 is 13 residues long. The V gene lost 2 bases and the J gene lost 10 bases, with 12 bases spanning the gap. CDR1 and CDR2 from the germline V gene are SGHTA and FQGTGA. CDR3 coding DNA: TGTGCCAGCAGCTTATCGGAGAGGAGCGAGCAGTTCTTC. Translated, it gives CASSLSERSEQFF.

The chain recombines TRBV29-1 with TRBJ2-7; D gene uncertain. The CDR3 spans 12 residues. V was trimmed by 7 bases and J by 3 bases, leaving 13 bases between them. From germline, CDR1 is SQVTM and CDR2 ANQGSEA. The CDR3 loop reads CSANPHRYEQYF. The CDR3 DNA sequence: TGCAGCGCCAATCCCCATCGCTACGAGCAGTACTTC.

The chain is built from TRBV19 and TRBJ1-5; TRBD1 matches 11 bases. The CDR3 has 15 amino acids. After removal of 6 bases from V and 4 bases from J, the junction contained 5 bases not matched to a gene. Germline V gene data show CDR1 as LNHDA and CDR2 as SQIVND (reference sequence). CDR3 region: CASSGQGAGNQPQHF. The CDR3 bases are TGTGCCAGTAGCGGACAGGGGGCGGGTAATCAGCCCCAGCATTTT.

About this clone: Other DNA sequences in this specimen translate into the identical CDR3. The chain combines TRBV5-6 with TRBJ1-5; D is possibly TRBD1 (6 bases). V was pared by 0 bases and J by 6 bases, with 7 bases between. Germline values: CDR1 SGHDT, CDR2 YYEEEE. This CDR3 spans 13 amino acids. CDR3 loop: CASSLGGGQPQHF. The CDR3 DNA is TGTGCCAGCAGCTTGGGAGGGGGTCAGCCCCAGCATTTT.

This sequence joins TRBV2 and TRBJ1-6; 9 bases are a match to TRBD1. The CDR3 totals 13 residues. The germline V gene has CDR1 SNHLY and CDR2 FYNNEI. V was pared by 9 bases and J by 7 bases, with 4 bases of the junction left unmatched. CDR3 DNA: TGTGCCAGGAAAGGACAGGGGAATTCACCCCTCCACTTT. This codes for CARKGQGNSPLHF.

This clone has only a few counts. This chain connects TRBV2 to TRBJ1-5; no clear D gene. CDR1 SNHLY and CDR2 FYNNEI come from the germline V gene. The ends were cut back, 7 bases at V and 4 bases at J, with 11 bases in the middle. The CDR3 consists of 13 residues. For the CDR3, the DNA is TGTGCCAGCACCCAGGACGGGAATCAGCCCCAGCATTTT. Its protein product is CASTQDGNQPQHF.

The chain uses TRBV27 and TRBJ2-2; 7 nucleotides agree with TRBD1. This CDR3 contains 16 residues. Germline CDR1 is MNHEY and CDR2 is SMNVEV (reference sequence). Trimming took 6 bases from V and 0 from J; bases not matched to a gene: 7. CDR3 coding DNA: TGTGCCAGCAGGCGACAGGGATTCTCGAACACCGGGGAGCTGTTTTTT. It codes for CASRRQGFSNTGELFF.

This sequence joins TRBV6-1 and TRBJ2-2, with D tentatively TRBD2 (5 bases). The CDR3 extends over 15 amino acids. Germline-derived CDR1 and CDR2 are MNHNS and SASEGT. The V end was cut by 2 bases, the J end by 4 bases, with 11 bases between. The CDR3 reads CASSELYGGTGELFF. The CDR3 DNA reads TGTGCCAGCAGTGAACTTTACGGAGGCACCGGGGAGCTGTTTTTT.

The rearrangement links TRBV6-6 to TRBJ1-2; D remains unclear. This CDR3 spans 12 amino acids. The germline V gene has CDR1 MNHNY and CDR2 SVGAGI (reference sequence). V was pared by 5 bases and J by 4 bases, with 8 bases between. The CDR3 here is CASSPHGYGYTF. The CDR3 region has the DNA TGTGCCAGCAGTCCTCACGGCTATGGCTACACCTTC.

The chain has TRBV5-1 and TRBJ2-5; D gene uncertain. The CDR3 is 14 amino acids. The V gene's germline CDR1 is SGHRS and CDR2 YFSETQ. V lost 0 bases to trimming and J lost 5 bases, with 11 bases between them. CDR3 residues: CASSLGVPAETQYF. CDR3 nucleotides: TGCGCCAGCAGCTTGGGAGTACCCGCCGAGACCCAGTACTTC.

The J gene is TRBJ1-1, the V gene TRBV7-2; 8 bases line up with TRBD1. The V and J ends lost 5 bases and 1 base, in that order; junction bases with no gene match: 6. In germline, CDR1 is SGHTA, CDR2 FQGNSA. The CDR3 runs to 15 residues. The CDR3: CASSPGGAGNTEAFF. CDR3 coding DNA: TGTGCCAGCAGCCCAGGGGGCGCGGGGAACACTGAAGCTTTCTTT.

This clone came up a few times. The J gene is TRBJ2-1, the V gene TRBV30; D gene uncertain. CDR1 and CDR2 (germline): GTSNPN, SVGIG (reference sequence). Trimming pared 2 bases from V and 6 bases from J, leaving 5 bases between. This CDR3 region has 11 residues. CDR3 DNA sequence: TGTGCCTGGAGTCGCGGCAATGAGCAGTTCTTC. It encodes CAWSRGNEQFF.

This chain links TRBV28 with TRBJ2-7; 9 positions match TRBD2. This CDR3 is built from 17 residues. V shed 5 bases, J shed 2 bases, and the junction held 13 bases outside the gene matches. Per the germline V gene, CDR1 is MDHEN and CDR2 is SYDVKM. The CDR3 reads CASSRRRAGGLTYEQYF. The CDR3, as DNA: TGTGCCAGCAGTCGGCGTCGTGCGGGGGGGCTGACCTACGAGCAGTACTTC.